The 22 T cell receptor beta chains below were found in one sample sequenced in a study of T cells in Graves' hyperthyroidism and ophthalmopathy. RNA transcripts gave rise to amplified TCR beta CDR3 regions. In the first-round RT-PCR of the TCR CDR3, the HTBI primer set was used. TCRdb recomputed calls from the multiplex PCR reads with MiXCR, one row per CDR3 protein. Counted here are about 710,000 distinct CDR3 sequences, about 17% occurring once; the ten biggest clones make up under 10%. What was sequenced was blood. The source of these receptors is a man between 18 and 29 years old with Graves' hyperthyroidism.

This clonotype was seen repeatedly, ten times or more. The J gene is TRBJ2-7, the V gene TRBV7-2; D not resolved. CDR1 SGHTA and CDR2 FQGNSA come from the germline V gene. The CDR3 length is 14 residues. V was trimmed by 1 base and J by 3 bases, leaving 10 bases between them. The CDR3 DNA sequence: TGTGCCAGCAGCTTAGTAGGACCGATCTACGAGCAGTACTTC. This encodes CASSLVGPIYEQYF. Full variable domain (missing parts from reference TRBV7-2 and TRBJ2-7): GAGVSQSPSNKVTEKGKDVELRCDPISGHTALYWYRQSLGQGLEFLIYFQGNSAPDKSGLPSDRFSAERTGGSVSTLTIQRTQQEDSAVYLCASSLVGPIYEQYFGPGTRLTVT.

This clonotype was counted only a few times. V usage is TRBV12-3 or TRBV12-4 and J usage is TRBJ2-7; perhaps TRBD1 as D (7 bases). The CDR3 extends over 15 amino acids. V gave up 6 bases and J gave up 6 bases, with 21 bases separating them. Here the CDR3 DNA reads TGTGCCAGCAGCTCTAGGCCCGACAGGGACTCCGAGCAGTACTTC. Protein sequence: CASSSRPDRDSEQYF.

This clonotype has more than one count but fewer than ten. CDR3 nucleotides: TGTGCCAGCAGCCTGACAGGGTCGCGCACAGATACGCAGTATTTT. Its translation: CASSLTGSRTDTQYF. The V call is TRBV28, the J call TRBJ2-3; TRBD1 aligns across 7 bases. The V gene end was trimmed by 6 bases and the J gene end by 1 base; junction bases not matched to a gene: 7. Looked up from germline, CDR1 is MDHEN and CDR2 is SYDVKM. This CDR3 contains 15 residues.

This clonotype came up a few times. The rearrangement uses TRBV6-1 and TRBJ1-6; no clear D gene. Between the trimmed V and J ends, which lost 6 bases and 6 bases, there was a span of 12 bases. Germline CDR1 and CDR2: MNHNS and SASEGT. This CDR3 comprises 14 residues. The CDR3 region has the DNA TGTGCCAGCAGGCCGGGTCCCCCTAATTCACCCCTCCACTTT. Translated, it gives CASRPGPPNSPLHF.

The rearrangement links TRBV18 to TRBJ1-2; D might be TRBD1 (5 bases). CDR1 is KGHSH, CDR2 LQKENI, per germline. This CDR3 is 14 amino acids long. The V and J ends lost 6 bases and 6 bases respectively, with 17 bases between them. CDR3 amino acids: CASSRQSLLDGYTF. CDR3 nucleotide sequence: TGTGCCAGCTCCCGACAGTCCCTCCTTGATGGCTACACCTTC.

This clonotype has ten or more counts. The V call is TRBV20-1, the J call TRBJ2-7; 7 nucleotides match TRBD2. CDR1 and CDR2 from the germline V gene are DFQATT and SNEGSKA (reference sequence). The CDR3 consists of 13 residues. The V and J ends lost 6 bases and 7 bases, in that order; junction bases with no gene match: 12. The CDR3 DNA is TGCAGTGCCTCCCCTCCGGGACTATGGGAGCAGTACTTC. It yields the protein CSASPPGLWEQYF.

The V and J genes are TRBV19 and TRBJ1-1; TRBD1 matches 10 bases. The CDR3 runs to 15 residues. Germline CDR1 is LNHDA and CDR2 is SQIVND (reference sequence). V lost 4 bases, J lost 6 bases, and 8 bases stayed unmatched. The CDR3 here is CASSTPDRGRPEAFF. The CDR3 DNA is TGTGCCAGTAGTACCCCGGACAGGGGGAGACCTGAAGCTTTCTTT.

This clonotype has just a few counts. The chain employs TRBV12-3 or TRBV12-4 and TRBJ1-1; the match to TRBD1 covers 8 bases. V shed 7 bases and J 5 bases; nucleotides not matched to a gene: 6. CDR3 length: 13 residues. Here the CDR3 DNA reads TGTGCCAGCAACCCGACAGGGGAGACTGAAGCTTTCTTT. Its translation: CASNPTGETEAFF.

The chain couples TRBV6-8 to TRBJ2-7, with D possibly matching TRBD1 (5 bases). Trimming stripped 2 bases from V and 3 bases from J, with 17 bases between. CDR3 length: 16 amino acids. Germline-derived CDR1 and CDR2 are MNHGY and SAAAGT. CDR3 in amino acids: CASSYPGPSQGYEQYF. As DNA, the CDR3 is TGTGCCAGCAGTTACCCCGGCCCGTCCCAGGGCTACGAGCAGTACTTC.

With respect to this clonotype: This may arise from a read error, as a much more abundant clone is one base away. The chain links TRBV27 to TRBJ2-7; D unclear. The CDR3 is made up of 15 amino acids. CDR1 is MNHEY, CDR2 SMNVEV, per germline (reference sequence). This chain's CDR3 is CAGSPLGARSYEQYF. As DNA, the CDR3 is TGTGCCGGCAGTCCTCTGGGCGCCAGGTCCTACGAGCAGTACTTC.

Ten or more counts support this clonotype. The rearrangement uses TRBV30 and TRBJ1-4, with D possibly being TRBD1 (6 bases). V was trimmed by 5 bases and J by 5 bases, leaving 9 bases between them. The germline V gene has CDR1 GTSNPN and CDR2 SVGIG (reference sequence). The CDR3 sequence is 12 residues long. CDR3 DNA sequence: TGTGCCTGGGAGGACAGCAATGAAAAACTGTTTTTT. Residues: CAWEDSNEKLFF.

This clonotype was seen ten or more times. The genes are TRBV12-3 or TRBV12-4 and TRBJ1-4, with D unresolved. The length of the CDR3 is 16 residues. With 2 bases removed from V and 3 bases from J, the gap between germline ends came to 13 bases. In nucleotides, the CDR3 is TGTGCCAGCAGTTTATGGGCCTGGGGTTCTAATGAAAAACTGTTTTTT. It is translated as CASSLWAWGSNEKLFF.

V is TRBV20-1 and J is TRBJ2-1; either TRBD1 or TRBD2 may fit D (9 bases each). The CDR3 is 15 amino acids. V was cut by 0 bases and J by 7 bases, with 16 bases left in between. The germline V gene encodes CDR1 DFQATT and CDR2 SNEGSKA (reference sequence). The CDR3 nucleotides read TGCAGTGCTAGAGATGCTAGCGGGACAGGGAATGAGCAGTTCTTC. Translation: CSARDASGTGNEQFF.

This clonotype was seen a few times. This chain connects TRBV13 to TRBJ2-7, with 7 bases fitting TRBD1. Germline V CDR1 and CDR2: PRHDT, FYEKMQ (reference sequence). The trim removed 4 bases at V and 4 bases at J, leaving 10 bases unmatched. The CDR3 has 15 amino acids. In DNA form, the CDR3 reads TGTGCCAGCAGCTCCAGACAGGGCACTGTTTACGAGCAGTACTTC. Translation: CASSSRQGTVYEQYF.

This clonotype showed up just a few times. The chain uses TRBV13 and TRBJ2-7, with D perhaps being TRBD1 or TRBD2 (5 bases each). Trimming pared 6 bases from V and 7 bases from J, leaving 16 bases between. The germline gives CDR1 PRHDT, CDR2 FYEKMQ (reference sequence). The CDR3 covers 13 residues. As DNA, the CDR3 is TGTGCCAGCAGTCAGGGACGGCCTCGGGAGCAGTACTTC. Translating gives CASSQGRPREQYF.

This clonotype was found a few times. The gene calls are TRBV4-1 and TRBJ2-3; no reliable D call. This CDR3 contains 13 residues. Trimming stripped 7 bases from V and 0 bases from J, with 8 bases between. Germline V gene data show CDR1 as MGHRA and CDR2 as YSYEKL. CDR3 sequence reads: CASTLTSTDTQYF. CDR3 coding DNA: TGCGCCAGCACCCTGACTAGCACAGATACGCAGTATTTT.

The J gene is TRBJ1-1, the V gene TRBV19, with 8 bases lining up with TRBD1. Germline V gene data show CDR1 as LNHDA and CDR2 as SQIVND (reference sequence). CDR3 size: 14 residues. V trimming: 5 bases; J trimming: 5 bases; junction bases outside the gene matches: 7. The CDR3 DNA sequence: TGTGCCAGTAGTTTTACAGGGGGAGTTACTGAAGCTTTCTTT. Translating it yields CASSFTGGVTEAFF. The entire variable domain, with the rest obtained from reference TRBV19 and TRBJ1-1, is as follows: DGGITQSPKYLFRKEGQNVTLSCEQNLNHDAMYWYRQDPGQGLRLIYYSQIVNDFQKGDIAEGYSVSREKKESFPLTVTSAQKNPTAFYLCASSFTGGVTEAFFGQGTRLTVV.

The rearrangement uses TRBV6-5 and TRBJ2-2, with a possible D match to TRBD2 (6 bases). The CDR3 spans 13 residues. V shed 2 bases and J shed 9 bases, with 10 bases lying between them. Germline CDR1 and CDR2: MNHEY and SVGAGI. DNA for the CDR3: TGTGCCAGCAGTTACGGGACTTCCCGGGAGCTGTTTTTT. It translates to CASSYGTSRELFF.

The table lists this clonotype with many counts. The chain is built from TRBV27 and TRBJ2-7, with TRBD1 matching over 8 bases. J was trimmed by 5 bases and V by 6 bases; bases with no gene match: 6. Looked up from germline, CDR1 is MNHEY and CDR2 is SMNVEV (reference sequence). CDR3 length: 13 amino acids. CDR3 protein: CASRTGAAHEQYF. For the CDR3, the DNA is TGTGCCAGCAGGACAGGGGCGGCCCACGAGCAGTACTTC.

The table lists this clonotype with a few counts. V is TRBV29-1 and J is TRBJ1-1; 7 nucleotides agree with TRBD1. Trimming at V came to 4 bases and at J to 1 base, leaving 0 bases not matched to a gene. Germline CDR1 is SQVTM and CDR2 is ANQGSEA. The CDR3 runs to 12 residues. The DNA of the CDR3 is TGCAGCGTTGGGACAGGGAACACTGAAGCTTTCTTT. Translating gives CSVGTGNTEAFF. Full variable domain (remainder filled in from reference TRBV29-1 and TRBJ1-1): SAVISQKPSRDICQRGTSLTIQCQVDSQVTMMFWYRQQPGQSLTLIATANQGSEATYESGFVIDKFPISRPNLTFSTLTVSNMSPEDSSIYLCSVGTGNTEAFFGQGTRLTVV.

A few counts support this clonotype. This CDR3 reads CASSMDSLAKNIQYF. As DNA, the CDR3 is TGTGCCAGCAGTATGGACAGCTTAGCCAAAAACATTCAGTACTTC. The rearrangement uses TRBV11-3 and TRBJ2-4; perhaps TRBD1 as D (6 bases). The CDR3 is made up of 15 amino acids. Trimming shortened V by 6 bases and J by 0 bases, and 12 bases separated the two germline ends. Per the germline V gene, CDR1 is SGHNT and CDR2 is YENEEA.

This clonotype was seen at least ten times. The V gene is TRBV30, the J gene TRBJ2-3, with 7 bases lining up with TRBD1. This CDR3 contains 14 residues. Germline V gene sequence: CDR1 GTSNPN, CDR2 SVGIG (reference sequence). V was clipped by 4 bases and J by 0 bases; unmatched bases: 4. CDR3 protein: CAWIRDSSTDTQYF. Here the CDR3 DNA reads TGTGCCTGGATTCGGGACAGCAGCACAGATACGCAGTATTTT.